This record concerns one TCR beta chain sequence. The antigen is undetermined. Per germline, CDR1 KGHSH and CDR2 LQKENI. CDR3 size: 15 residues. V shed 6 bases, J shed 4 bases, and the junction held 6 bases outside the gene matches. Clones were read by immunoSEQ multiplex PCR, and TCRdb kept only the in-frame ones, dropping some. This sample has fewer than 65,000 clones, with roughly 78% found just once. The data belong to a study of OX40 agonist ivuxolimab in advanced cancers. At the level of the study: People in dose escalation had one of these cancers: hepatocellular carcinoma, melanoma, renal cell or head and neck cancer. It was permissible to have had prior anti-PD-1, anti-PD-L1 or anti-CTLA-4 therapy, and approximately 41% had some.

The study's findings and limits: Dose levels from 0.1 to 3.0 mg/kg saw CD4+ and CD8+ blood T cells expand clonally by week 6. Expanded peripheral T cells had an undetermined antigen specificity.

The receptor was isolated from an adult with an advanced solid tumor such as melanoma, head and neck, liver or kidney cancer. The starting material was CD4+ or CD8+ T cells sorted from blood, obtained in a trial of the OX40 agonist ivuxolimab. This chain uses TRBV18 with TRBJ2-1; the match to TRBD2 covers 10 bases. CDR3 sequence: CASSRTSGVYNEQFF. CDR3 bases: TGTGCCAGCTCGCGAACTAGCGGGGTGTACAATGAGCAGTTCTTC.